This T cell receptor beta chain was captured by sequencing in a study of immune reconstitution after stem cell transplant in scleroderma. By frequency in the sample, this clonotype is medium-sized. The CDR3 is made up of 11 amino acids. Looked up from germline, CDR1 is SQVTM and CDR2 is ANQGSEA. V lost 0 bases and J lost 8, with 7 bases in between. TCRdb re-called the RT-PCR reads through MiXCR, storing one row per CDR3 protein. The top ten clones hold roughly 14% of a sample with 1,500 to 2,000 distinct CDR3 sequences, over 3.5% of them seen once. This rearrangement joins TRBV29-1 to TRBJ1-2; D is unresolved. This clonotype was sampled from a male donor with systemic sclerosis. The sample was gathered before or after autologous hematopoietic stem cell transplantation (not recorded which). The CDR3 DNA follows: TGCAGCGTTGAAGATCTTTGGGGCTACACCTTC. The encoded protein is CSVEDLWGYTF. Looking up the rest from reference TRBV29-1 and TRBJ1-2 gives the full variable domain: SAVISQKPSRDICQRGTSLTIQCQVDSQVTMMFWYRQQPGQSLTLIATANQGSEATYESGFVIDKFPISRPNLTFSTLTVSNMSPEDSSIYLCSVEDLWGYTFGSGTRLTVV.